This T cell receptor beta chain was found in a study of blood T cell repertoires in COVID-19. Per the original methods: Amplification from reference gene primers served as the basis for estimated nucleated cell counts. Method: immunoSEQ multiplex PCR; TCRdb's copy keeps in-frame clones and lacks some. From that table come the V and J calls and clone size; the DNA was used to work out D and trimming. The sample carries around 110,000 clones, approximately 88% recorded once. This CDR3 is 14 amino acids long. From germline, CDR1 is SGHRS and CDR2 YFSETQ. The trim removed 4 bases at V and 5 bases at J, leaving 6 bases unmatched.

The chain links TRBV5-1 to TRBJ2-7, with 10 bases fitting TRBD1. The TCR comes from a woman between 65 and 79 years old with acute or convalescent COVID-19. Sequenced sample: peripheral blood. In nucleotides, the CDR3 is TGCGCCAGCAGCCCGGGACAGGGGAACCACGAGCAGTACTTC. Its protein is CASSPGQGNHEQYF.